These 5 T cell receptor beta chains were sequenced from one sample in a study of cytomegalovirus exposure and HLA in healthy donors. Repertoires were generated with immunoSEQ multiplex PCR, while TCRdb's copy carries only in-frame clones and drops some. The sample shows 110,000 or so clones, around 88% of them seen only once. Sequenced: PBMCs. The receptors stem from a man younger than 30 in good health and CMV-seronegative.

This chain joins TRBV13 and TRBJ1-3; 7 bases are shared with TRBD1. The CDR3 runs to 19 residues. CDR1 is PRHDT, CDR2 FYEKMQ, per germline (reference sequence). With 5 bases clipped from V and 0 bases from J, the junction kept 16 bases outside the gene matches. CDR3 DNA: TGTGCCAGCAGCCCCGTTTACAGGGGCGCCCAGAGCTCTGGAAACACCATATATTTT. Protein product: CASSPVYRGAQSSGNTIYF.

J is TRBJ2-1 and V is TRBV7-8; a weak D match, TRBD1 (6 bases). Germline values: CDR1 SGHVS, CDR2 FQNEAQ. Trimming stripped 8 bases from V and 3 bases from J, with 17 bases between. The CDR3 consists of 15 residues. CDR3 bases: TGTGCCAGCGGGGCCAGGGGAATCAGCTACAATGAGCAGTTCTTC. As protein: CASGARGISYNEQFF.

This clone was detected a few times. CDR3 sequence reads: CATGLETQYF. CDR3 in DNA: TGTGCCACAGGGTTGGAGACCCAGTACTTC. The chain uses TRBV6-5 and TRBJ2-5, with a possible D match to TRBD1 (5 bases). The germline V gene encodes CDR1 MNHEY and CDR2 SVGAGI. This CDR3 has 10 residues. Trimming shortened V by 10 bases and J by 5 bases, and 8 bases separated the two germline ends.

This clone has just a few counts. This chain joins TRBV2 and TRBJ2-7; 7 positions match TRBD1. Germline CDR1 and CDR2: SNHLY and FYNNEI. This CDR3 is 12 amino acids long. V lost 5 bases, J lost 3 bases, and 1 base stayed unmatched. This chain's CDR3 is CASSRQGYEQYF. The CDR3 DNA reads TGTGCCAGCAGTCGACAGGGCTACGAGCAGTACTTC.

This chain uses TRBV4-1 with TRBJ2-3; D gene uncertain. The CDR3 is made up of 15 amino acids. Germline CDR1 MGHRA, CDR2 YSYEKL. V lost 2 bases and J 1 base, leaving 10 bases between the germline ends. CDR3 region: CASSQPQQGTDTQYF. The CDR3 nucleotides are TGCGCCAGCAGCCAACCGCAGCAGGGCACAGATACGCAGTATTTT.